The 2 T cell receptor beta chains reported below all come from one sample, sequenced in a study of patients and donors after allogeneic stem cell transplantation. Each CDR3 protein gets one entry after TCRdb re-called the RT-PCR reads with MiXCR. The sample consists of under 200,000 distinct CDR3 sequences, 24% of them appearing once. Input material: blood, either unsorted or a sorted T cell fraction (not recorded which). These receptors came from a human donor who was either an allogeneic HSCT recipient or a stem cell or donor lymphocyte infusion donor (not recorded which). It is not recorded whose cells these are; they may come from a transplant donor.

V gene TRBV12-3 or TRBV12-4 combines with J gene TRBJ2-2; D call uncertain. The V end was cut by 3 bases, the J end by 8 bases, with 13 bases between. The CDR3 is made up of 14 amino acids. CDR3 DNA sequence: TGTGCCAGCAGTTTTGACGGAAACGAGGGGGAGCTGTTTTTT. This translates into CASSFDGNEGELFF.

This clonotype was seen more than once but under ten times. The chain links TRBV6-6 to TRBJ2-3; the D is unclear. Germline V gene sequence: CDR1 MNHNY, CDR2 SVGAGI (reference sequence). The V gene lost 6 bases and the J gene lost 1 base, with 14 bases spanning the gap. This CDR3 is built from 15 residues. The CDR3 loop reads CASRLGGYGTDTQYF. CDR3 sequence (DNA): TGTGCCAGCAGGCTAGGCGGATACGGCACAGATACGCAGTATTTT.